The 18 T cell receptor beta chains below were found in one sample sequenced in a study of blood T cell repertoires in COVID-19. This table comes from immunoSEQ multiplex PCR, and its TCRdb copy is limited to in-frame clones, with some not included. The sample records approximately 53,000 clones, 81% being singletons. The sequenced sample was peripheral blood. All receptors come from a woman older than 75 with COVID-19, enrolled during active disease.

The CDR3 spells CAISEPGHSYGYTF. CDR3 bases: TGTGCCATCAGTGAGCCGGGACATTCTTATGGCTACACCTTC. The chain is built from TRBV10-3 and TRBJ1-2; maybe TRBD1 (6 bases). Between the trimmed V and J ends, which lost 2 bases and 5 bases, there was a span of 12 bases. Germline CDR1 and CDR2: ENHRY and SYGVKD. This CDR3 is 14 amino acids long.

The CDR3 here is CASSIDFRFRYTGELFF. In DNA form, the CDR3 reads TGTGCCAGTAGTATAGATTTCAGGTTTCGGTACACCGGGGAGCTGTTTTTT. The J gene is TRBJ2-2, the V gene TRBV19; D gene ambiguous. CDR1 is LNHDA and CDR2 is SQIVND in the germline V gene (reference sequence). The CDR3 totals 17 residues. The V and J ends lost 0 bases and 3 bases respectively, with 14 bases between them.

The DNA for the CDR3 is TGTGCCAGCAGGATGACAGGGGCGTTGGCAGATACGCAGTATTTT. Translation: CASRMTGALADTQYF. The chain links TRBV6-5 to TRBJ2-3; 8 bases match TRBD1. This CDR3 has 15 residues. The ends lost 6 bases at V and 4 bases at J; junction bases unmatched: 9. The germline V gene encodes CDR1 MNHEY and CDR2 SVGAGI.

The genes are TRBV7-9 and TRBJ2-5; 9 bases match TRBD1. This CDR3 is built from 17 residues. Trimming took 5 bases from V and 2 from J; bases not matched to a gene: 12. CDR1 SEHNR and CDR2 FQNEAQ come from the germline V gene (reference sequence). CDR3 in amino acids: CASSLGQGFVFQETQYF. CDR3 bases: TGTGCCAGCAGCCTCGGACAGGGGTTTGTCTTTCAAGAGACCCAGTACTTC.

The table lists this clone with a few counts. The chain uses TRBV4-1 and TRBJ2-1, with D perhaps TRBD2 (6 bases). This CDR3 comprises 16 residues. Germline lookup yields CDR1 MGHRA and CDR2 YSYEKL. Trimming removed 3 bases from V and 1 base from J, with 13 bases in between. CDR3 sequence reads: CASSQGRTPSYNEQFF. In DNA form, the CDR3 reads TGCGCCAGCAGCCAGGGGAGGACTCCTTCCTACAATGAGCAGTTCTTC.

This chain links TRBV27 with TRBJ1-2, with 8 bases fitting TRBD1. The CDR3 is 15 amino acids. V dropped 1 base and J dropped 4; count of bases not matched to a gene: 5. Germline V CDR1 and CDR2: MNHEY, SMNVEV (reference sequence). The CDR3 loop reads CASSLLQTGAYGYTF. The DNA of the CDR3 is TGTGCCAGCAGTTTATTACAGACAGGGGCCTATGGCTACACCTTC.

The sample holds one count of this clone. This chain connects TRBV3-1 (or the pseudogene TRBV3-2) to TRBJ2-1; 7 nucleotides match TRBD2. The CDR3 has 17 amino acids. Germline V lookup: CDR1 LGHDT, CDR2 YNNKEL (reference sequence). V lost 0 bases and J lost 6; bases outside the gene matches: 11. CDR3 sequence (DNA): TGTGCCAGCAGCCAAGATCTCGGCGGGAGAGGGGTCAATGAGCAGTTCTTC. It translates to CASSQDLGGRGVNEQFF.

The rearrangement joins TRBV24-1 to TRBJ2-1, with TRBD1 matching over 7 bases. This CDR3 is 14 amino acids long. With 4 bases clipped from V and 6 bases from J, the junction kept 5 bases outside the gene matches. CDR1 KGHDR and CDR2 SFDVKD come from the germline V gene. CDR3 coding DNA: TGTGCCACCAGTGACCAGACAGGGATCAATGAGCAGTTCTTC. Translated: CATSDQTGINEQFF.

The V and J genes are TRBV28 and TRBJ2-7; 12 bases are a match to TRBD1. The CDR3 has 17 amino acids. J gave up 6 bases and V 8 bases, and 17 bases lay outside the gene matches. CDR1 MDHEN and CDR2 SYDVKM come from the germline V gene. Written as DNA, the CDR3 is TGTGCCAGCTGCAACCCGGGACAGGGGGCATTATGTCGCGAGCAGTACTTC. Translated, it gives CASCNPGQGALCREQYF.

The chain recombines TRBV6-4 with TRBJ2-1, with D perhaps matching TRBD1 (5 bases). This CDR3 region has 14 residues. Trimming pared 4 bases from V and 5 bases from J, leaving 12 bases between. CDR1 is MRHNA and CDR2 is SNTAGT in the germline V gene. CDR3 sequence: CASSVWQGDNEQFF. CDR3 nucleotides: TGTGCCAGCAGTGTTTGGCAGGGCGACAATGAGCAGTTCTTC.

Points on this clone: At one of its ends the junction is not consistent with the germline gene, which may arise from a read error. The chain carries TRBV18 and TRBJ2-3, with TRBD1 as a possible D gene (6 bases). Per germline, CDR1 KGHSH and CDR2 LQKENI. This CDR3 region has 15 residues. The CDR3 region has the DNA TGTGCCAGCTCTCCACAGGACAGCTTCGCAGATACGCAGTATTTT. Translation gives CASSPQDSFADTQYF.

The chain combines TRBV5-1 with TRBJ2-5; a weak D match, TRBD2 (5 bases). CDR1 and CDR2 from the germline V gene are SGHRS and YFSETQ. V was trimmed by 0 bases and J by 3 bases, leaving 9 bases between them. This CDR3 region has 14 residues. The DNA for the CDR3 is TGCGCCAGCAGCTTGGTACCCGGGAAAGAGACCCAGTACTTC. It codes for CASSLVPGKETQYF.

V usage is TRBV7-9 and J usage is TRBJ1-1; tentative D call: TRBD1 (6 bases). The CDR3 sequence is 13 residues long. Germline V gene lookup returns CDR1 SEHNR and CDR2 FQNEAQ (reference sequence). V dropped 5 bases and J dropped 11 bases, with 18 bases sitting between them. The CDR3 loop reads CASSQQGSDPAFF. In DNA form, the CDR3 reads TGTGCCAGCAGCCAACAGGGTTCTGATCCCGCTTTCTTT.

CDR3 residues: CAISGSPDTQYF. DNA of the CDR3: TGTGCCATCAGTGGGAGTCCGGATACGCAGTATTTT. The chain couples TRBV10-3 to TRBJ2-3; D remains unclear. Germline V lookup: CDR1 ENHRY, CDR2 SYGVKD. With 4 bases removed from V and 6 bases from J, the gap between germline ends came to 8 bases. There are 12 residues in the CDR3.

This sequence joins TRBV21-1 and TRBJ2-1; the table's D call TRBD2 went unverified against the DNA. TRBV21-1 is a listed pseudogene. The CDR3 sequence is 11 residues long. The CDR3 DNA sequence: TGTGCCAGCAGCCTCTACAATGAGCAGTTCTTC. Amino acids: CASSLYNEQFF.

This clone was observed a few times. The V gene is TRBV19, the J gene TRBJ1-2; tentative D call: TRBD1 (5 bases). CDR3 size: 14 residues. CDR1 is LNHDA and CDR2 is SQIVND in the germline V gene (reference sequence). The germline V and J ends were trimmed by 3 bases and 3 bases, with 11 bases remaining between them. The CDR3 sequence: CASSMGQLDYGYTF. Written as DNA, the CDR3 is TGTGCCAGTAGTATGGGGCAGCTTGACTATGGCTACACCTTC.

The J gene is TRBJ2-7, the V gene TRBV7-2; 10 bases map to TRBD2. From germline, CDR1 is SGHTA and CDR2 FQGNSA. The CDR3 runs 14 residues. The V and J ends lost 6 bases and 2 bases, in that order; junction bases with no gene match: 4. In DNA, the CDR3 is TGTGCCAGCAGTTTGCTAGCGGGGGCCTACGAGCAGTACTTC. This gives the protein CASSLLAGAYEQYF.

The V gene is TRBV14, the J gene TRBJ2-5; the match to TRBD2 covers 11 bases. V was clipped by 4 bases and J by 5 bases; unmatched bases: 6. This CDR3 region has 15 residues. Germline CDR1 reads SGHDN; CDR2 reads FVKESK. For the CDR3, the DNA is TGTGCCAGCAGCCCCCGGACTAGCGGGTGGGAGACCCAGTACTTC. It specifies CASSPRTSGWETQYF.